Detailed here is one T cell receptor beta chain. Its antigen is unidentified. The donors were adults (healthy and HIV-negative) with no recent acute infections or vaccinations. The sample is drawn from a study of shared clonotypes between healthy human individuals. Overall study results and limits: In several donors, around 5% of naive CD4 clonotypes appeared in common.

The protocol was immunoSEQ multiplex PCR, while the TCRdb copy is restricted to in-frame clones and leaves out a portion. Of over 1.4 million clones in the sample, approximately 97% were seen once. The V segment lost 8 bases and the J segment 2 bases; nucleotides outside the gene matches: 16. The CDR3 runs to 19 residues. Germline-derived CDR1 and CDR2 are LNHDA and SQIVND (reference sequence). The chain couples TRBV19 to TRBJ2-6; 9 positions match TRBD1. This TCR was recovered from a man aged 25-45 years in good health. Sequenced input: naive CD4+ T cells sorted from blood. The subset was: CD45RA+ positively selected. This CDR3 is CASHLAGTGPNPGANVLTF. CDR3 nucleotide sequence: TGTGCCAGTCACCTAGCCGGGACAGGGCCTAACCCTGGGGCCAACGTCCTGACTTTC.